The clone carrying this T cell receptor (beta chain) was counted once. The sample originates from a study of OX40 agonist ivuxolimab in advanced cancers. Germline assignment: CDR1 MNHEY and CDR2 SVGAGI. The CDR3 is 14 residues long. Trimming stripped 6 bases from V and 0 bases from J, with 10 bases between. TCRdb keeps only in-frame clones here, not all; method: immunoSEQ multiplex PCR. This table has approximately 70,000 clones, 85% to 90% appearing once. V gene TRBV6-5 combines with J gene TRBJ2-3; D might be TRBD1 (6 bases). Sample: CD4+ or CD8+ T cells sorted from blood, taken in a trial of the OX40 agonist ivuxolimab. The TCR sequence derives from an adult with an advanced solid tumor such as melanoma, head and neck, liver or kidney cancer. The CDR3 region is CASSRDISTDTQYF. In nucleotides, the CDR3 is TGTGCCAGCAGCCGGGACATTAGCACAGATACGCAGTATTTT.